This T cell receptor beta chain was found in a study of T cell repertoires in cytomegalovirus infection (dated by TCRdb to between 2018 and 2020). Broadly, across the study: The HLA type of each donor mattered for the analysis, because public TCR beta signatures pointed to carriage of CMV infection along with the matching HLA type.

Summary of the overall study and its limitations: Carriers of CMV infection plus the relevant HLA type were discriminated by the cumulative frequency of public TCR beta family members in the study cohort and in an independent 352-donor cohort. The ex vivo response was dominated by HLA-C-restricted CMV-specific TCR beta clonotypes, which also provided the single most frequent clonotype in two of eight donors.

To note about this clonotype: The target of this receptor is not known. Per-nucleotide qualities are absent, and no much larger clonotype sits a single base away.

From the cysteine through the phenylalanine, the CDR3 covers 13 amino acids. The retained sequence is limited to the CDR3, 39 bases, with the frame set at the first base. CDR1 is given as SGHRS and CDR2 as YFSETQ, both from the germline V gene. Compared with germline, V lacks 4 bases and J lacks 7 bases; bases without a gene match: 5. The instrument given in TCRdb is Illumina HiSeq 1500. TCRdb reprocessed the public reads (quality trimming at Q25 with fastp, clone calling with MiXCR) and kept in-frame beta chains. Duplicate CDR3 protein sequences are folded into a single record with the most common DNA and genes. Across this sample there are a few hundred thousand distinct CDR3 sequences, with about an eighth seen only once. The ten largest clonotypes hold about 8.7% of the sample.

This TCR was recovered from a human donor in good health (CMV status not recorded). Some clones in this sample may be carry-over from other donors' samples. The rearrangement combines TRBV5-1 with TRBJ2-4; TRBD1 lines up with 7 middle nucleotides. Sequenced input: PBMCs. The nucleotide sequence reads TGCGCCAGCAGCGCTACAGGGGTGAACATTCAGTACTTC. Translated, this is CASSATGVNIQYF.